Below are 5 T cell receptor beta chains sequenced from a single sample in a study of shared clonotypes between healthy human individuals. Clones were read by immunoSEQ multiplex PCR, and TCRdb kept only the in-frame ones, dropping some. This sample yields about 2.4 million clones, of which over 85% are seen a single time; approximately 0.37% belongs to the top ten. Sequencing was done on a sample of naive CD4+ T cells from PBMCs. Subset in this sample: CD45RA+ positively selected. Source of these receptors: a man between 18 and 29 years old in good health. Some clones in this sample may be carry-over from other donors' samples.

This clone was recorded once. The chain joins TRBV10-3 to TRBJ1-1; the match to TRBD1 covers 7 bases. Trimming took 6 bases from V and 3 from J; bases not matched to a gene: 4. CDR1 is ENHRY and CDR2 is SYGVKD in the germline V gene. The CDR3 covers 13 residues. The CDR3 DNA reads as TGTGCCATCAGGGACAGGCCAGACACTGAAGCTTTCTTT. Its protein is CAIRDRPDTEAFF.

This sequence joins TRBV9 and TRBJ2-5; 8 positions match TRBD1. Germline trimming cut 4 bases from V and 2 bases from J; bases unmatched to any gene: 10. CDR3 length: 16 amino acids. Per the germline V gene, CDR1 is SGDLS and CDR2 is YYNGEE. CDR3 in DNA: TGTGCCAGCAGCCCCAGGACAGGGTGGGGGCAAGAGACCCAGTACTTC. Amino acids: CASSPRTGWGQETQYF. The full variable domain, its missing parts supplied by reference TRBV9 and TRBJ2-5, is DSGVTQTPKHLITATGQRVTLRCSPRSGDLSVYWYQQSLDQGLQFLIQYYNGEERAKGNILERFSAQQFPDLHSELNLSSLELGDSALYFCASSPRTGWGQETQYFGPGTRLLVL.

This chain links TRBV6-6 with TRBJ1-3, with D uncertain. Trimming removed 6 bases at V and 0 bases at J, with 9 bases between. This CDR3 is 14 amino acids long. The germline V gene has CDR1 MNHNY and CDR2 SVGAGI (reference sequence). The CDR3 sequence: CASSPTSSGNTIYF. The CDR3 DNA follows: TGTGCCAGCAGCCCAACCTCCTCTGGAAACACCATATATTTT.

Comments on this clone: Other DNA sequences from this sample encode an identical CDR3 as well. The chain links TRBV6-5 to TRBJ2-6, with a tentative D call TRBD1 (6 bases). The ends were cut back, 5 bases at V and 1 base at J, with 6 bases in the middle. Germline CDR1 MNHEY, CDR2 SVGAGI. The CDR3 sequence is 14 residues long. CDR3 amino acids: CASSRGSGANVLTF. The DNA for the CDR3 is TGTGCCAGCAGTAGGGGGTCTGGGGCCAACGTCCTGACTTTC.

J is TRBJ2-4 and V is TRBV6-6, with 8 bases fitting TRBD1. The V segment lost 6 bases and the J segment 2 bases; nucleotides outside the gene matches: 6. This CDR3 comprises 15 residues. Germline V gene sequence: CDR1 MNHNY, CDR2 SVGAGI (reference sequence). The DNA of the CDR3 is TGTGCCAGCAGCACGGACAGGGTGACCAAAAACATTCAGTACTTC. Protein: CASSTDRVTKNIQYF.